Listed below are T cell receptor beta chains from one sample, sequenced in a study of blood T cells in healthy people across ages. One entry per CDR3 protein, called by TCRdb with MiXCR from the 5' RACE reads. Of about 1,800,000 distinct CDR3 sequences listed, 28% are singletons. Sequencing used blood. These receptors came from a young woman in good health. The CDR3 runs from the conserved cysteine through the conserved F or W. D genes are given only for firm matches. Rows may omit the clone size; those that give it use once, few, many or a size class.

V gene,clone size,D gene,J gene,CDR3 DNA,CDR3 protein
TRBV4-3,NA,NA,TRBJ2-1,TGCGCCAGCAGCCAAGATTTTGCGGGGCTCCGCAATGAGCAGTTCTTC,CASSQDFAGLRNEQFF
TRBV5-5,NA,TRBD2,TRBJ2-7,TGTGCCAGCAGCTCCCCCGGCGGGGGGGGGCGATTCTACGAGCAGTACTTC,CASSSPGGGGRFYEQYF
TRBV12-5,once,NA,TRBJ2-5,TGTGCTAGTGGTTTGGTACTGGAGTGGGGGAGCTCCTACAATGAGCAGTACTTC,CASGLVLEWGSSYNEQYF
TRBV11-2,few,NA,TRBJ2-3,TGTGCCAGCAGCGGGGGGCGCGGGGCGACGCTTAGCACAGATACGCAGTATTTT,CASSGGRGATLSTDTQYF
TRBV20-1,NA,NA,TRBJ1-4,TGCAGTGCTAGAATCCCAGGGAGGGAAAAACTGTTTTTT,CSARIPGREKLFF
TRBV6-1,few,NA,TRBJ2-1,TGTGCCAGCAGTGAATTTGTGGGGGTGTACAATGAGCAGTTCTTC,CASSEFVGVYNEQFF
TRBV29-1,many,NA,TRBJ1-4,TGCAGCGTTCGTGTGACGCCCTCAACTAATGAAAAACTGTTTTTT,CSVRVTPSTNEKLFF
TRBV6-5,few,TRBD2,TRBJ2-3,TGTGCCAGCAAACTCGGACTGGGGGGGACAGATACGCAGTATTTT,CASKLGLGGTDTQYF
TRBV15,NA,TRBD2,TRBJ2-7,TGTGCCACCAGCAGAGATTTTGGGAGGGCCTACGAGCAGTACTTC,CATSRDFGRAYEQYF
TRBV28,few,TRBD1,TRBJ2-7,TGTGCCAGCAGTTCCTCCGGGACAGGGGGAAGTCGCGAGCAGTACTTC,CASSSSGTGGSREQYF
TRBV9,NA,TRBD2,TRBJ2-1,TGTGCCAGCAGCGTAGGACGACCTTTAGCGGGGGGCCAGTACAATGAGCAGTTCTTC,CASSVGRPLAGGQYNEQFF
TRBV18,NA,TRBD1,TRBJ2-7,TGTGCCAACTCACCGATTCCCCTGACAGGGGCCTGTAGAGAGCAGTACTTC,CANSPIPLTGACREQYF
TRBV4-1,few,NA,TRBJ2-4,TGCGCCAGCAGCCAGGTACTCCCGGGACCACAATTTTCGAACATTCAGTACTTC,CASSQVLPGPQFSNIQYF
TRBV10-3,many,NA,TRBJ2-7,TGTGCCATCAGTGTGGCTGGGACCTACGAGCAGTACTTC,CAISVAGTYEQYF
TRBV5-1,few,NA,TRBJ2-7,TGCGCCAACAGCTCTAAACCCCTTTACGAGCAGTACTTC,CANSSKPLYEQYF
TRBV7-2,few,TRBD1,TRBJ2-3,TGTGCCAGCAGCCCGAAGACAGGGAACACAGATACGCAGTATTTT,CASSPKTGNTDTQYF
TRBV28,NA,NA,TRBJ1-2,TGTGCCAGCAGTTTAGGAGGGGGGCAGAACTATGGCTACACCTTC,CASSLGGGQNYGYTF
TRBV24-1,many,NA,TRBJ2-1,TGTGCCACCAGTGATTTTTGGGGCGGTAATGAGCAGTTCTTC,CATSDFWGGNEQFF
TRBV20-1,few,NA,TRBJ2-5,TGCAGTGCTAGGTCCCCCAGGGAGACCCAGTACTTC,CSARSPRETQYF
TRBV29-1,few,NA,TRBJ2-1,TGCAGCGTTGGAGGAGACCCCAGCTCCTACAATGAGCAGTTCTTC,CSVGGDPSSYNEQFF
TRBV4-2,few,NA,TRBJ2-5,TGTGCCGGCAGCCAAGACGGGCTGGCACAAGAGACCCAGTACTTC,CAGSQDGLAQETQYF
TRBV6-2/TRBV6-3,few,TRBD2,TRBJ2-4,TGTGCCAGCAGAAGTAGCGGGAGAGCCAAAAACATTCAGTACTTC,CASRSSGRAKNIQYF
TRBV7-2,few,TRBD1,TRBJ1-4,TGTGCCAGCAGCTGGACAGGGGCTGGAGAAAAACTGTTTTTT,CASSWTGAGEKLFF
TRBV25-1,NA,TRBD1,TRBJ1-6,TGTGCCAGCAGTGCATACAGGGGGGGCTCTGATTCACCCCTCCACTTT,CASSAYRGGSDSPLHF
TRBV6-2/TRBV6-3,NA,TRBD1,TRBJ1-2,TGTGCCAGCAGTCGACAGGGTCGAGGAGCCTATGGCTACACCTTC,CASSRQGRGAYGYTF
TRBV5-1,many,NA,TRBJ2-1,TGCGCCAGCACCCGGACAGACTCCTACAATGAGCAGTTCTTC,CASTRTDSYNEQFF
TRBV15,few,NA,TRBJ2-1,TGTGCCACCAGCAGAGCATGGGGGTTCCGGGGGTCCAATGAGCAGTTCTTC,CATSRAWGFRGSNEQFF
TRBV7-2,many,NA,TRBJ2-5,TGTGCCAGCAGCTTGGTAGGGGTTGAGACCCAGTACTTC,CASSLVGVETQYF
TRBV6-2/TRBV6-3,NA,TRBD2,TRBJ2-7,TGTGCCAGCAGCCGTCCTCCTAGCGGGAGCGTCTACAATGAGCAGTACTTC,CASSRPPSGSVYNEQYF
TRBV20-1,NA,NA,TRBJ2-3,TGCAGTGCTAGGACCCAGGGTCGCACAGATACGCAGTATTTT,CSARTQGRTDTQYF
TRBV10-3,many,TRBD1,TRBJ2-2,TGTGCCATCAGATCCCACGCAGGGGGCGTCGGCACCGGGGAGCTGTTTTTT,CAIRSHAGGVGTGELFF
TRBV9,NA,TRBD1,TRBJ1-2,TGTGCCAGCAGCGTAAAAGGACAGGGGAACTATGGCTACACCTTC,CASSVKGQGNYGYTF
TRBV9,many,NA,TRBJ2-5,TGTGCCAGCAGCTCCCAGCAAGGGTCCTGGGAGACCCAGTACTTC,CASSSQQGSWETQYF
TRBV12-3/TRBV12-4,few,TRBD2,TRBJ2-1,TGTGCCAGCAGTCCGAATAGCGGGAGGGCTCCCTACAATGAGCAGTTCTTC,CASSPNSGRAPYNEQFF
TRBV3-1,many,NA,TRBJ2-7,TGTGCCAGCAGCCAAGTAAAGCTCACGGGGGTCCACGAGCAGTACTTC,CASSQVKLTGVHEQYF
TRBV7-2,few,NA,TRBJ2-3,TGTGCCAGCAGCTTAGGCCGGAGTGGAATCACAGATACGCAGTATTTT,CASSLGRSGITDTQYF
TRBV6-5,NA,TRBD2,TRBJ2-1,TGTGCCAGCAGTGGAGCGGGACGGGGTGAGCAGGTCTTC,CASSGAGRGEQVF
TRBV9,NA,TRBD2,TRBJ2-2,TGTGCCAGCAGCGCGCGGACTAGCGGGGAGAACACCGGGGAGCTGTTTTTT,CASSARTSGENTGELFF
TRBV20-1,NA,TRBD2,TRBJ2-5,TGCAGTGGGGGAGGGAGGATTCTGAATGAGCAGTACTTC,CSGGGRILNEQYF
TRBV24-1,NA,NA,TRBJ2-7,TGTGCCACCATCGGGACTCCAAGCTACGAGCAGTACTTC,CATIGTPSYEQYF
TRBV28,once,TRBD1,TRBJ1-5,TGTGCCAGCAGTTTGGACAGGAGAAGGAGCAATCAGCCCCAGCATTTT,CASSLDRRRSNQPQHF
TRBV5-1,NA,NA,TRBJ2-5,TGCGCCAGCAGCTTGGAACGGCCATGGGAGACCCAGTACTTC,CASSLERPWETQYF
TRBV20-1,few,NA,TRBJ2-1,TGCAGTGCTAGACCAACAGGGTATGAGCAGTTCTTC,CSARPTGYEQFF
TRBV30,few,TRBD1,TRBJ1-5,TGTGCCTGGAGTCTAACAGGGGGAAGCCAGCCCCAGCATTTT,CAWSLTGGSQPQHF
TRBV11-3,NA,NA,TRBJ1-1,TGTGCCAGCAGTCTAGGGCCTTTCGAAGCTTTCTTT,CASSLGPFEAFF
TRBV4-1,many,NA,TRBJ2-7,TGCGCCAGCAGCCAAGAGCGCTACGAGCAGTACTTC,CASSQERYEQYF
TRBV6-5,few,TRBD2,TRBJ2-3,TGTGCCAGCAGTCCGGGTAGAGCGGGGGATAGAGATACGCAGTATTTT,CASSPGRAGDRDTQYF
TRBV20-1,NA,NA,TRBJ1-4,TGCAGTCCGACTGGGGCAGGTTCTAATGAAAAACTGTTTTTT,CSPTGAGSNEKLFF
TRBV20-1,NA,NA,TRBJ2-3,TGCAGTGCTAGAGATGGAATAGAAACTAGCACAGATACGCAGTATTTT,CSARDGIETSTDTQYF
TRBV5-1,many,TRBD1,TRBJ2-1,TGCGCCAGCACGGCAACAGGGGCCCCCGTCAATGAGCAGTTCTTC,CASTATGAPVNEQFF
TRBV11-2,NA,TRBD1,TRBJ2-1,TGTGCCAGCACCCAGACAGGGCAGCAGTTCTTC,CASTQTGQQFF
TRBV11-2,NA,NA,TRBJ2-5,TGTGCCAGCAGCCGTTGGACTGTGATGGAGACCCAGTACTTC,CASSRWTVMETQYF
TRBV27,NA,NA,TRBJ2-7,TGTGCCAGCAGTTTATCGAGCTTAGGGTGGGCCGGACACGGCGAGCAGTACTTC,CASSLSSLGWAGHGEQYF
TRBV14,few,NA,TRBJ1-6,TGTGCCAGCAGCCTCACAGGGTATTCACCCCTCCACTTT,CASSLTGYSPLHF
TRBV12-3/TRBV12-4,NA,TRBD2,TRBJ2-5,TGTGCCAGCAGCACGACTAGCGGGACACGAGAGACCCAGTACTTC,CASSTTSGTRETQYF